The rows below give T cell receptor beta chains drawn from one sample of a study of Ad26.COV2.S vaccination and SARS-CoV-2 variants. Repertoires were generated with immunoSEQ multiplex PCR, while TCRdb's copy carries only in-frame clones and drops some. Of about 420,000 clones listed, approximately 88% are singletons. The sequencing used peripheral blood, collected in a trial of Ad26.COV2.S vaccine versus placebo. The receptors stem from a person between 18 and 65 years old who received the Ad26.COV2.S COVID-19 vaccine or a placebo. Both conserved end residues are part of each CDR3. A D gene is named only where the DNA matches it firmly. Clone sizes are given selectively: once, few, many, or a class where the clone is expanded.

cdr3_aa: CASSFVGTGANVLTF
cdr3_nt: TGTGCCAGTAGTTTTGTGGGGACTGGGGCCAACGTCCTGACTTTC
v_call: TRBV19
clone_size: .
j_call: TRBJ2-6
d_call: .

cdr3_aa: CASSIDLRGALGGADTQYF
cdr3_nt: TGTGCCAGTAGTATAGATCTTCGGGGGGCGCTGGGCGGCGCAGATACGCAGTATTTT
v_call: TRBV19
clone_size: .
j_call: TRBJ2-3
d_call: .

cdr3_aa: CASSPTGPGEQYF
cdr3_nt: TGTGCCAGCTCACCGACAGGGCCGGGCGAGCAGTACTTC
v_call: TRBV18
clone_size: .
j_call: TRBJ2-7
d_call: TRBD1

cdr3_aa: CASSQEGGVTDTQYF
cdr3_nt: TGTGCCAGCAGCCAAGAGGGGGGAGTCACAGATACGCAGTATTTT
v_call: TRBV7-2
clone_size: .
j_call: TRBJ2-3
d_call: .

cdr3_aa: CASKLYRESYNEQFF
cdr3_nt: TGTGCCAGCAAGCTATACCGGGAATCCTACAATGAGCAGTTCTTC
v_call: TRBV6-6
clone_size: few
j_call: TRBJ2-1
d_call: .

cdr3_aa: CASSLAGEGYGYTF
cdr3_nt: TGTGCCAGCAGCTTAGCGGGGGAGGGCTATGGCTACACCTTC
v_call: TRBV7-2
clone_size: .
j_call: TRBJ1-2
d_call: .

cdr3_aa: CASSFEAGVRGKTGELFF
cdr3_nt: TGTGCCAGCAGCTTCGAGGCCGGGGTCAGAGGGAAAACCGGGGAGCTGTTTTTT
v_call: TRBV7-2
clone_size: .
j_call: TRBJ2-2
d_call: .

cdr3_aa: CASSSSDRYNEQFF
cdr3_nt: .
v_call: TRBV28
clone_size: .
j_call: TRBJ2-1
d_call: .

cdr3_aa: CASSLRGWDSPLHF
cdr3_nt: TGCGCCAGCAGCTTGAGGGGCTGGGATTCACCCCTCCACTTT
v_call: TRBV5-1
clone_size: .
j_call: TRBJ1-6
d_call: .

cdr3_aa: CASASTSGGPDETQYF
cdr3_nt: TGTGCCAGCGCCAGTACTAGCGGGGGGCCGGATGAGACCCAGTACTTC
v_call: TRBV25-1
clone_size: .
j_call: TRBJ2-5
d_call: TRBD2

cdr3_aa: CAWSHMAPQSTDTQYF
cdr3_nt: TGTGCCTGGAGTCATATGGCCCCGCAAAGCACAGATACGCAGTATTTT
v_call: TRBV30
clone_size: few
j_call: TRBJ2-3
d_call: .

cdr3_aa: CASSLDLGGGANEQFF
cdr3_nt: TGTGCCAGCAGCTTAGATCTCGGCGGGGGGGCCAATGAGCAGTTCTTC
v_call: TRBV11-2
clone_size: .
j_call: TRBJ2-1
d_call: TRBD2

cdr3_aa: CASSTPGDSYEQYF
cdr3_nt: TGTGCCAGCAGCACTCCAGGGGACTCCTACGAGCAGTACTTC
v_call: TRBV9
clone_size: .
j_call: TRBJ2-7
d_call: .

cdr3_aa: CASSSYYEQYF
cdr3_nt: TGTGCCAGCAGTTCCTACTACGAGCAGTACTTC
v_call: TRBV6-5
clone_size: .
j_call: TRBJ2-7
d_call: .

cdr3_aa: CATSRGAARGTGGYTF
cdr3_nt: TGTGCCACCAGCAGAGGGGCGGCCAGGGGGACTGGGGGCTACACCTTC
v_call: TRBV15
clone_size: .
j_call: TRBJ1-2
d_call: TRBD1

cdr3_aa: CASSQHRGPNTGELFF
cdr3_nt: TGTGCCAGCAGCCAGCACAGGGGGCCCAACACCGGGGAGCTGTTTTTT
v_call: TRBV11-2
clone_size: .
j_call: TRBJ2-2
d_call: TRBD1

cdr3_aa: CASSHPELAGEQYF
cdr3_nt: TGTGCCAGCAGCCACCCTGAGTTAGCTGGCGAGCAGTACTTC
v_call: TRBV7-2
clone_size: .
j_call: TRBJ2-7
d_call: .

cdr3_aa: CASSKVLGVVYGYTF
cdr3_nt: TGTGCCAGCAGTAAAGTTTTGGGGGTCGTCTATGGCTACACCTTC
v_call: TRBV28
clone_size: .
j_call: TRBJ1-2
d_call: .

cdr3_aa: CASRTIPGLQRGNTEAFF
cdr3_nt: TGTGCCAGCAGGACAATTCCGGGACTCCAAAGGGGAAACACTGAAGCTTTCTTT
v_call: TRBV28
clone_size: .
j_call: TRBJ1-1
d_call: .

cdr3_aa: CASSLVGDGNTEAFF
cdr3_nt: TGCGCCAGCAGCTTGGTAGGGGACGGTAACACTGAAGCTTTCTTT
v_call: TRBV5-1
clone_size: .
j_call: TRBJ1-1
d_call: .

cdr3_aa: CASSSPGQFTEAFF
cdr3_nt: TGTGCCAGCAGTTCCCCCGGACAGTTCACTGAAGCTTTCTTT
v_call: TRBV6-2/TRBV6-3
clone_size: .
j_call: TRBJ1-1
d_call: .

cdr3_aa: CAWSVYGSTEAFF
cdr3_nt: TGTGCCTGGAGTGTATACGGATCCACTGAAGCTTTCTTT
v_call: TRBV30
clone_size: .
j_call: TRBJ1-1
d_call: .

cdr3_aa: CASSLGTGSEAFF
cdr3_nt: TGTGCCAGCAGCCTCGGGACAGGCTCGGAAGCTTTCTTT
v_call: TRBV11-3
clone_size: .
j_call: TRBJ1-1
d_call: TRBD1

cdr3_aa: CASSHQDRVSYEQYF
cdr3_nt: TGTGCCAGCAGCCACCAGGACAGGGTCTCCTACGAGCAGTACTTC
v_call: TRBV11-2
clone_size: .
j_call: TRBJ2-7
d_call: TRBD1

cdr3_aa: CASSPGTSGTDTQYF
cdr3_nt: TGTGCCAGCTCACCCGGGACTAGCGGCACAGATACGCAGTATTTT
v_call: TRBV18
clone_size: .
j_call: TRBJ2-3
d_call: TRBD2

cdr3_aa: CSVEDPQGVGYEQYF
cdr3_nt: TGCAGCGTTGAAGATCCGCAGGGGGTGGGTTACGAGCAGTACTTC
v_call: TRBV29-1
clone_size: .
j_call: TRBJ2-7
d_call: TRBD1

cdr3_aa: CASSLDWGGGETQYF
cdr3_nt: TGTGCCAGCAGCTTAGACTGGGGAGGAGGAGAGACCCAGTACTTC
v_call: TRBV7-2
clone_size: .
j_call: TRBJ2-5
d_call: .

cdr3_aa: CAWSASGYEQYF
cdr3_nt: TGTGCCTGGAGTGCGTCAGGGTACGAGCAGTACTTC
v_call: TRBV30
clone_size: .
j_call: TRBJ2-7
d_call: .

cdr3_aa: CASLFSSGVGEQYF
cdr3_nt: TGTGCCAGCCTTTTTTCATCAGGGGTAGGCGAGCAGTACTTC
v_call: TRBV28
clone_size: .
j_call: TRBJ2-7
d_call: .

cdr3_aa: CASSYSGLRGDSNQPQHF
cdr3_nt: TGTGCCAGCAGTTACTCGGGGCTCAGAGGGGATAGCAATCAGCCCCAGCATTTT
v_call: TRBV6-2/TRBV6-3
clone_size: .
j_call: TRBJ1-5
d_call: .

cdr3_aa: CASSYSSGAGANVLTF
cdr3_nt: TGTGCCAGCAGTTACTCGAGCGGGGCTGGGGCCAACGTCCTGACTTTC
v_call: TRBV6-5
clone_size: .
j_call: TRBJ2-6
d_call: TRBD2

cdr3_aa: CASSQDRRGSNYGYTF
cdr3_nt: TGTGCCAGCAGCCAAGATCGGAGGGGGTCGAACTATGGCTACACCTTC
v_call: TRBV14
clone_size: .
j_call: TRBJ1-2
d_call: .

cdr3_aa: CASSQDLSGGLNEQYF
cdr3_nt: TGCGCCAGCAGCCAAGATTTGAGCGGGGGCCTCAACGAGCAGTACTTC
v_call: TRBV4-3
clone_size: .
j_call: TRBJ2-7
d_call: TRBD2

cdr3_aa: CAWSRGRGTDTQYF
cdr3_nt: TGTGCCTGGAGTCGGGGGAGAGGGACAGATACGCAGTATTTT
v_call: TRBV30
clone_size: .
j_call: TRBJ2-3
d_call: .

cdr3_aa: CASSSLRSSYNSPLHF
cdr3_nt: TGTGCCAGCAGCTCCCTTCGGAGCTCCTATAATTCACCCCTCCACTTT
v_call: TRBV7-3
clone_size: .
j_call: TRBJ1-6
d_call: .

cdr3_aa: CASSLRVVGRTGNTIYF
cdr3_nt: TGTGCCAGCAGCTTACGGGTGGTGGGGAGGACTGGAAACACCATATATTTT
v_call: TRBV11-2
clone_size: .
j_call: TRBJ1-3
d_call: .

cdr3_aa: CASSSGSGGAVNEQFF
cdr3_nt: TGTGCCAGCAGCTCGGGTAGCGGGGGCGCCGTAAATGAGCAGTTCTTC
v_call: TRBV5-4
clone_size: .
j_call: TRBJ2-1
d_call: TRBD2

cdr3_aa: CASSYSTAGGRSEQFF
cdr3_nt: TGTGCCAGCAGTTACAGTACAGCGGGGGGGCGGAGTGAGCAGTTCTTC
v_call: TRBV6-5
clone_size: .
j_call: TRBJ2-1
d_call: TRBD2

cdr3_aa: CASREGPGPSSYNEQFF
cdr3_nt: TGTGCCAGCAGGGAGGGGCCGGGACCCAGCTCCTACAATGAGCAGTTCTTC
v_call: TRBV14
clone_size: .
j_call: TRBJ2-1
d_call: .

cdr3_aa: CASSPINQPQHF
cdr3_nt: TGTGCCAGCAGCCCGATTAATCAGCCCCAGCATTTT
v_call: TRBV12-3/TRBV12-4
clone_size: few
j_call: TRBJ1-5
d_call: .

cdr3_aa: CASGENYGYTF
cdr3_nt: TGTGCCAGCGGGGAGAACTATGGCTACACCTTC
v_call: TRBV2
clone_size: .
j_call: TRBJ1-2
d_call: .

cdr3_aa: CASSLVAEVNEQYF
cdr3_nt: TGTGCCAGCAGCTTAGTGGCGGAGGTCAACGAGCAGTACTTC
v_call: TRBV7-8
clone_size: .
j_call: TRBJ2-7
d_call: .

cdr3_aa: CASTRDYSYNEQFF
cdr3_nt: TGTGCCAGCACCCGGGATTACTCCTACAATGAGCAGTTCTTC
v_call: TRBV27
clone_size: .
j_call: TRBJ2-1
d_call: .

cdr3_aa: CASSLRAETRWNEQFF
cdr3_nt: TGCGCCAGCAGCCTGCGGGCCGAGACTAGGTGGAATGAGCAGTTCTTC
v_call: TRBV5-1
clone_size: .
j_call: TRBJ2-1
d_call: .

cdr3_aa: CASSSGPSFTDTQYF
cdr3_nt: TGTGCCAGTAGTTCAGGGCCGAGTTTCACAGATACGCAGTATTTT
v_call: TRBV19
clone_size: .
j_call: TRBJ2-3
d_call: .

cdr3_aa: CSASRQPNEQFF
cdr3_nt: TGCAGTGCTAGTCGCCAGCCCAATGAGCAGTTCTTC
v_call: TRBV20-1
clone_size: few
j_call: TRBJ2-1
d_call: .

cdr3_aa: CSVEEDPRQGNSVYEQYF
cdr3_nt: TGCAGCGTTGAAGAGGACCCGAGACAGGGTAATAGCGTTTACGAGCAGTACTTC
v_call: TRBV29-1
clone_size: .
j_call: TRBJ2-7
d_call: TRBD1

cdr3_aa: CATSDVGFNSGYTF
cdr3_nt: TGTGCCACCAGTGATGTTGGGTTTAACTCTGGCTACACCTTC
v_call: TRBV24-1
clone_size: .
j_call: TRBJ1-2
d_call: .

cdr3_aa: CASSSWLQTEDQPQHF
cdr3_nt: TGTGCCAGCAGCAGCTGGTTGCAGACGGAGGATCAGCCCCAGCATTTT
v_call: TRBV6-6
clone_size: .
j_call: TRBJ1-5
d_call: .

cdr3_aa: CASSPGGVSSYEQYF
cdr3_nt: TGTGCCAGCTCACCCGGAGGGGTGAGCTCCTACGAGCAGTACTTC
v_call: TRBV18
clone_size: .
j_call: TRBJ2-7
d_call: .

cdr3_aa: CASSLVLNQPQHF
cdr3_nt: TGTGCCAGCAGTCTCGTTCTAAATCAGCCCCAGCATTTT
v_call: TRBV6-5
clone_size: many
j_call: TRBJ1-5
d_call: .

cdr3_aa: CASRPGPPTGQFF
cdr3_nt: TGTGCCAGCAGACCGGGTCCCCCAACCGGGCAGTTCTTC
v_call: TRBV2
clone_size: .
j_call: TRBJ2-1
d_call: .

cdr3_aa: CASSQARTGTNTEAFF
cdr3_nt: TGTGCCAGCAGCCAAGCGCGGACAGGGACGAACACTGAAGCTTTCTTT
v_call: TRBV4-2
clone_size: .
j_call: TRBJ1-1
d_call: TRBD1